This T cell receptor (beta chain) originates from a study of blood T cell repertoires in COVID-19. CDR1 WNHNN and CDR2 SYGVQD come from the germline V gene (reference sequence). This CDR3 region has 17 residues. V lost 0 bases and J lost 7; bases outside the gene matches: 4. This clone was detected only once. Data came from immunoSEQ multiplex PCR; TCRdb stores just in-frame clones and leaves some out. The profile shows more than 250,000 clones, more than 70% of them singletons. The rearrangement uses TRBV10-1 and TRBJ2-1; 15 bases align to TRBD2. This receptor was taken from a man aged 18 to 30 who had recovered from COVID-19. Sequenced: peripheral blood. CDR3 in DNA: TGCGCCAGCAGTGAGTCGATTGGGACTAGCGGGAGGAATGAGCAGTTCTTC. Translated: CASSESIGTSGRNEQFF.